This TCR beta chain comes out of a study of blood T cells in healthy people across ages. For the second PCR, which ran for roughly 6 to 11 cycles, a sample-barcoded 5' primer and a J-beta primer mix were used. TCRdb fed the 5' RACE reads into MiXCR, producing one record per CDR3 protein. The sample carries nearly 1 million distinct CDR3 sequences, roughly half recorded once. Study conclusions and caveats: Per million T cells, the diversity of TCR beta decreased roughly linearly as age advanced.

This clonotype has a handful of counts. Antigen: not known. This sequence originates from a woman aged 55-70 years in good health. Sequences were obtained from blood.

The CDR3 loop is CASMPAGAPYNEQFF. CDR3 DNA sequence: TGTGCCAGCATGCCAGCGGGAGCCCCCTACAATGAGCAGTTCTTC. V and J are TRBV4-2 and TRBJ2-1; 8 positions agree with TRBD2. V lost 7 bases to trimming and J lost 2 bases; unmatched junction nucleotides: 7. From germline, CDR1 is LGHNA and CDR2 YNFKEQ. The CDR3 extends over 15 amino acids.